This entry is about one T cell receptor beta chain. These data come from a study of shared clonotypes between healthy human individuals. Generated by immunoSEQ multiplex PCR, the TCRdb table keeps only in-frame clones and is missing some. The data hold roughly 300,000 clones, with around 70% observed a single time. Specimen: memory CD4+ T cells sorted from blood. The subset here: CD45RA-negative fraction. This clonotype was obtained from a man aged 25 to 40 in good health.

Here the CDR3 reads CASSPQGGGHSYEQYF. In DNA form, the CDR3 reads TGTGCCAGCAGTCCCCAGGGGGGAGGGCATTCCTACGAGCAGTACTTC. The chain carries TRBV28 and TRBJ2-7; D is possibly TRBD1 or TRBD2 (7 bases each). The germline gives CDR1 MDHEN, CDR2 SYDVKM. This CDR3 is built from 16 residues. Between the trimmed V and J ends, which lost 5 bases and 1 base, there was a span of 18 bases. Supplemented by reference TRBV28 and TRBJ2-7, the full variable domain reads DVKVTQSSRYLVKRTGEKVFLECVQDMDHENMFWYRQDPGLGLRLIYFSYDVKMKEKGDIPEGYSVSREKKERFSLILESASTNQTSMYLCASSPQGGGHSYEQYFGPGTRLTVT.